This entry concerns a single T cell receptor (beta chain). These data originate in a study of CD8 T cells in Susac syndrome. The overall study: The sequenced Susac syndrome patients comprised five or six with active disease and fewer than ten in remission. Susac syndrome patients were untreated, on corticosteroids with some adding intravenous immunoglobulin, or on intravenous immunoglobulin only.

With random hexamers, reverse transcription was performed on roughly 0.5 to 1 ug of RNA. TCRdb re-analysed the immunoSEQ multiplex PCR reads in MiXCR, keeping a single row per CDR3 protein. This sample carries 150,000 to 190,000 distinct CDR3 sequences, 95% of them seen once, and the ten largest clones take 0.15% to 0.2%. The junction had 3 bases not matched to a gene; V was cut back by 3 bases and J by 1 base. The CDR3 is 15 residues long. CDR1 is LNHDA and CDR2 is SQIVND in the germline V gene (reference sequence). What was sequenced was CD4+ T cells from PBMCs. The chain is built from TRBV19 and TRBJ2-7, with 10 positions matching TRBD1. This receptor was identified in a human donor with Susac syndrome. CDR3: CASSIPGQGSYEQYF. The CDR3 region has the DNA TGTGCCAGTAGTATCCCGGGACAGGGGTCCTACGAGCAGTACTTC.